This T cell receptor (beta chain) was sequenced in a study of OX40 agonist ivuxolimab in advanced cancers. Points from the study as a whole: Undetermined was the antigen specificity of the expanded peripheral T cells. CD8+ T cells showed, on average, more clonal expansion than CD4+ cells.

This CDR3 is built from 15 residues. The V segment lost 4 bases and the J segment 1 base; nucleotides outside the gene matches: 3. CDR1 and CDR2 from the germline V gene are MNHNY and SVGAGI (reference sequence). About this clone itself: Its antigen remains unknown.

Produced via immunoSEQ multiplex PCR; TCRdb's table is partial and in-frame only. The sample includes 45,000 to 55,000 clones, roughly 92% of them seen just once. This rearrangement joins TRBV6-6 to TRBJ2-3, with TRBD2 matching over 9 bases. The sequences come from CD4+ or CD8+ T cells sorted from blood, collected in a trial of the OX40 agonist ivuxolimab. This clonotype was sampled from an adult with an advanced solid tumor such as melanoma, head and neck, liver or kidney cancer. The CDR3 here is CASSFVAGGTDTQYF. The CDR3 coding sequence is TGTGCCAGCAGTTTTGTAGCGGGGGGCACAGATACGCAGTATTTT.